One TCR beta chain is described in this entry. Antigen unknown. Looked up from germline, CDR1 is MDHEN and CDR2 is SYDVKM. This CDR3 region has 14 residues. V dropped 7 bases and J dropped 5; count of bases not matched to a gene: 9. These data come from a study of shared clonotypes between healthy human individuals. Study details: The composition of the donors was a couple of women and a few men aged 18 to 49.

The assay was run at deep level. Per the original methods: Quality scores were absent from the junction-only immunoSEQ sequences, so filtering differed. TCRdb's table, derived via immunoSEQ multiplex PCR, lists solely in-frame clones and lacks some. V and J calls and clone size come straight from that table; D and trimming were deduced from the DNA. Here the sample spans fewer than 500,000 clones, around 79% being singletons. General study findings and limits: Having only a few donors restricted how much genetic and exposure-history diversity was captured.

This receptor was identified in a woman between 40 and 55 years old in good health. Some clones in this sample may be carry-over from other donors' samples. The chain couples TRBV28 to TRBJ1-2; TRBD1 aligns across 8 bases. Source material: PBMCs. The CDR3 region has the DNA TGTGCCAGCACTCTGACAGGGGAAAGTTATGGCTACACCTTC. Encoded protein: CASTLTGESYGYTF.